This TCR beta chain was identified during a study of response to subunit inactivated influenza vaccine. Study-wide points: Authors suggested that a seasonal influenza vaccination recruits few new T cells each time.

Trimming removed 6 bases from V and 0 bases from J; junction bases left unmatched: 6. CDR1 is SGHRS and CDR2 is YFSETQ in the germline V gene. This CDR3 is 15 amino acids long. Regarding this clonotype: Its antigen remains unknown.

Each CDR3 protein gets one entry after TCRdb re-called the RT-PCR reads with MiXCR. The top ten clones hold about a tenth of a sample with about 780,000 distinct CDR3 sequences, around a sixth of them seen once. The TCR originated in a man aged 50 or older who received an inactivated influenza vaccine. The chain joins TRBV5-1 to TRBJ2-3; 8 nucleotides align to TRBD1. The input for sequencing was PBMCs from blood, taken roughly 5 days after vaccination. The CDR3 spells CASIRGTGSTDTQYF. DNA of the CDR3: TGCGCCAGCATCAGGGGGACAGGAAGCACAGATACGCAGTATTTT.